The 5 T cell receptor beta chains presented below share a single source sample, sequenced in a study of blood T cell repertoires in COVID-19. The assay was immunoSEQ multiplex PCR, and TCRdb's table has in-frame clones only and misses some. Of about 80,000 clones detected, approximately 85% appear once; the ten largest clones hold roughly 9.6%. The source material was peripheral blood. These TCRs come from a man aged 45-60 years with COVID-19, enrolled during active disease.

There are a few counts of this clone. V and J are TRBV2 and TRBJ2-7, with a possible D match to TRBD1 (6 bases). This CDR3 is 14 amino acids long. V was cut by 6 bases and J by 2 bases, with 14 bases left in between. CDR1 SNHLY and CDR2 FYNNEI come from the germline V gene. In nucleotides, the CDR3 is TGTGCCAGCAGGGACCAAACAGGGACCTACGAGCAGTACTTC. This translates into CASRDQTGTYEQYF. Drawing the rest from reference TRBV2 and TRBJ2-7, the complete variable domain is EPEVTQTPSHQVTQMGQEVILRCVPISNHLYFYWYRQILGQKVEFLVSFYNNEISEKSEIFDDQFSVERPDGSNFTLKIRSTKLEDSAMYFCASRDQTGTYEQYFGPGTRLTVT.

V and J are TRBV11-3 and TRBJ2-3; 9 bases line up with TRBD1. From germline, CDR1 is SGHNT and CDR2 YENEEA. V lost 5 bases, J lost 5 bases, and 14 bases stayed unmatched. This CDR3 comprises 17 residues. CDR3 coding DNA: TGTGCCAGCAGCACTACCCCGAGACAGGGACAGGGAGATACGCAGTATTTT. This gives the protein CASSTTPRQGQGDTQYF.

The rearrangement joins TRBV11-2 to TRBJ1-1; D unclear. The germline gives CDR1 SGHAT, CDR2 FQNNGV. Trimming took off 0 bases at V and 0 bases at J, with 5 bases between the two ends. CDR3 length: 14 amino acids. The chain's CDR3 is CASSLDAVNTEAFF. CDR3 in DNA: TGTGCCAGCAGCTTAGATGCAGTGAACACTGAAGCTTTCTTT. The complete variable domain, with remaining parts taken from reference TRBV11-2 and TRBJ1-1, reads EAGVAQSPRYKIIEKRQSVAFWCNPISGHATLYWYQQILGQGPKLLIQFQNNGVVDDSQLPKDRFSAERLKGVDSTLKIQPAKLEDSAVYLCASSLDAVNTEAFFGQGTRLTVV.

J is TRBJ1-6 and V is TRBV6-5, with D possibly being TRBD1 (5 bases). CDR3 length: 13 amino acids. Trimming cost V 8 bases and J 6 bases, with 11 bases left between them. CDR1 MNHEY and CDR2 SVGAGI come from the germline V gene. This CDR3 reads CASGDSPNSPLHF. The CDR3 bases are TGTGCCAGCGGGGACTCTCCTAATTCACCCCTCCACTTT.

On this clone: A junction boundary mismatches the germline segment, possibly from a read error. This sample includes further DNA sequences coding for the same CDR3. The chain joins TRBV7-2 to TRBJ1-4; no definite D call. The CDR3 extends over 15 amino acids. The germline gives CDR1 SGHTA, CDR2 FQGNSA. CDR3 nucleotides: TGTGCCAGCAGTTTAGTAGCGCTCTGGAATGAAAAACTGTTTTTT. Translating gives CASSLVALWNEKLFF.